Following are 21 T cell receptor beta chains from one sample sequenced in a study of cytomegalovirus exposure and HLA in healthy donors. PCR employed 60 Vbeta and 13 Jbeta primers. The table came from immunoSEQ multiplex PCR; TCRdb's copy has only in-frame clones and leaves some out. The top ten hold about 1.4% of the sample, which has tens of thousands of clones, 76% seen once. Specimen: PBMCs. Source of these receptors: a male donor in good health and CMV-seronegative.

The chain employs TRBV7-8 and TRBJ2-1, with TRBD2 matching 16 bases. From germline, CDR1 is SGHVS and CDR2 FQNEAQ. The CDR3 has 15 amino acids. V was clipped by 4 bases and J by 9 bases; unmatched bases: 3. CDR3 nucleotide sequence: TGTGCCAGCAGCTGGGGGACTAGCGGGAGGGGTGAGCAGTTCTTC. Translated, it gives CASSWGTSGRGEQFF.

The chain links TRBV9 to TRBJ1-2; 8 bases agree with TRBD1. The CDR3 contains 14 residues. V shed 0 bases, J shed 8 bases, and the junction held 6 bases outside the gene matches. Germline loops: CDR1 SGDLS, CDR2 YYNGEE. CDR3 in amino acids: CASSVGRQGKGYTF. For the CDR3, the DNA is TGTGCCAGCAGCGTAGGTAGACAGGGGAAAGGCTACACCTTC. Full variable domain (rest looked up from reference TRBV9 and TRBJ1-2): DSGVTQTPKHLITATGQRVTLRCSPRSGDLSVYWYQQSLDQGLQFLIQYYNGEERAKGNILERFSAQQFPDLHSELNLSSLELGDSALYFCASSVGRQGKGYTFGSGTRLTVV.

This clone has a handful of counts. The V gene is TRBV7-7, the J gene TRBJ1-5; D remains unclear. The V gene's germline CDR1 is SSHAT and CDR2 FNYEAQ (reference sequence). The CDR3 spans 13 residues. V was shortened by 1 base and J by 3 bases, with 4 bases between the two germline ends. The CDR3 spells CASSLGPNQPQHF. The CDR3, as DNA: TGTGCCAGCAGCTTAGGGCCCAATCAGCCCCAGCATTTT.

The rearrangement joins TRBV27 to TRBJ1-2; D is perhaps TRBD1 (6 bases). CDR1 and CDR2 (germline): MNHEY, SMNVEV (reference sequence). The CDR3 is 12 residues long. V shed 6 bases and J shed 2 bases, with 7 bases lying between them. The DNA of the CDR3 is TGTGCCAGCAGCACAGGGAACTATGGCTACACCTTC. Translated: CASSTGNYGYTF.

The chain is built from TRBV5-1 and TRBJ2-2, with TRBD2 matching over 8 bases. The V segment lost 0 bases and the J segment 6 bases; nucleotides outside the gene matches: 7. The CDR3 runs 16 residues. The germline V gene has CDR1 SGHRS and CDR2 YFSETQ. The CDR3 protein is CASSLASSGSAGELFF. CDR3 bases: TGCGCCAGCAGCTTGGCATCGAGCGGGAGTGCCGGGGAGCTGTTTTTT.

This chain uses TRBV5-8 with TRBJ2-1, with a possible D match to TRBD2 (5 bases). Germline V lookup: CDR1 SGHTS, CDR2 YDEGEE. The V end lost 0 bases, the J end lost 7 bases, and 20 bases lay between the germline ends. The CDR3 is 17 amino acids. The CDR3 DNA reads TGTGCCAGCAGCTTGGTCGAGGGCTCCTCATTGATAAATGAGCAGTTCTTC. Residues: CASSLVEGSSLINEQFF.

The V gene is TRBV10-3, the J gene TRBJ2-2, with D unresolved. The CDR3 has 12 amino acids. The germline CDR1 and CDR2 sequences are ENHRY and SYGVKD. V dropped 10 bases and J dropped 4 bases, with 10 bases sitting between them. This chain's CDR3 is CATRLGTGELFF. The CDR3 region has the DNA TGTGCCACTCGACTGGGCACCGGGGAGCTGTTTTTT.

This chain links TRBV5-4 with TRBJ2-7; D may be TRBD2 (6 bases). V was cut by 2 bases and J by 9 bases, with 15 bases left in between. CDR3 length equals 13 residues. Per the germline V gene, CDR1 is SGHNT and CDR2 is YYREEE (reference sequence). The CDR3 protein is CASSLDPTGVQYF. The DNA of the CDR3 is TGTGCCAGCAGCTTAGACCCCACGGGGGTGCAGTACTTC.

This sequence joins TRBV28 and TRBJ1-1; a weak D match, TRBD1 (6 bases). V lost 4 bases and J 1 base, leaving 10 bases between the germline ends. The CDR3 covers 14 residues. In germline, CDR1 is MDHEN, CDR2 SYDVKM. CDR3 DNA: TGTGCCAGCAGTTCGCAGGGGTCGAACACTGAAGCTTTCTTT. Translating it yields CASSSQGSNTEAFF.

The CDR3 is CASSPALGRETQYF. The CDR3 DNA sequence: TGTGCCAGCAGTCCCGCCCTAGGGAGGGAGACCCAGTACTTC. The chain is built from TRBV6-1 and TRBJ2-5; maybe TRBD2 (6 bases). This CDR3 has 14 residues. CDR1 and CDR2 from the germline V gene are MNHNS and SASEGT. The ends were cut back, 5 bases at V and 5 bases at J, with 15 bases in the middle.

The chain uses TRBV27 and TRBJ1-2; D possibly corresponds to TRBD1 (5 bases). The CDR3 spans 15 residues. Germline values: CDR1 MNHEY, CDR2 SMNVEV (reference sequence). V was trimmed by 8 bases and J by 6 bases, leaving 22 bases between them. CDR3 nucleotides: TGTGCCAGCCATACAGACGGACAAATCCGTAATGGCTACACCTTC. It specifies CASHTDGQIRNGYTF.

The V and J genes are TRBV11-3 and TRBJ2-5; TRBD2 is a possible D gene (6 bases). Germline V lookup: CDR1 SGHNT, CDR2 YENEEA. The CDR3 length is 13 residues. The V gene lost 3 bases and the J gene lost 1 base, with 6 bases spanning the gap. CDR3 nucleotide sequence: TGTGCCAGCAGCTTCGGGGGCCAAGAGACCCAGTACTTC. Protein sequence: CASSFGGQETQYF. The full variable domain, its missing parts supplied by reference TRBV11-3 and TRBJ2-5, is EAGVVQSPRYKIIEKKQPVAFWCNPISGHNTLYWYLQNLGQGPELLIRYENEEAVDDSQLPKDRFSAERLKGVDSTLKIQPAELGDSAVYLCASSFGGQETQYFGPGTRLLVL.

This rearrangement joins TRBV9 to TRBJ1-3; the D is unclear. Germline CDR1 is SGDLS and CDR2 is YYNGEE. The CDR3 sequence is 14 residues long. Trimming removed 2 bases at V and 2 bases at J, with 8 bases between. CDR3 residues: CASSVERAGNTIYF. In nucleotides, the CDR3 is TGTGCCAGCAGCGTTGAGAGGGCTGGAAACACCATATATTTT.

The chain recombines TRBV6-1 with TRBJ2-7; perhaps TRBD2 as D (6 bases). The V gene lost 0 bases and the J gene lost 5 bases, with 14 bases spanning the gap. The germline V gene encodes CDR1 MNHNS and CDR2 SASEGT. This CDR3 is built from 15 residues. Here the CDR3 DNA reads TGTGCCAGCAGTGAAGCCGGAGGGAGATGGGACGAGCAGTACTTC. It specifies CASSEAGGRWDEQYF.

The chain has TRBV7-2 and TRBJ1-5; TRBD1 agrees at 7 bases. The CDR3 covers 14 residues. The germline V gene encodes CDR1 SGHTA and CDR2 FQGNSA. Germline trimming cut 3 bases from V and 7 bases from J; bases unmatched to any gene: 6. The CDR3: CASSFQGDRQPQHF. The CDR3 nucleotides read TGTGCCAGCAGCTTCCAGGGGGATCGGCAGCCCCAGCATTTT.

The rearrangement links TRBV5-4 to TRBJ2-5; possible D gene TRBD1, 6 bases. Germline lookup yields CDR1 SGHNT and CDR2 YYREEE (reference sequence). The V end lost 2 bases, the J end lost 5 bases, and 19 bases lay between the germline ends. The CDR3 runs 16 residues. DNA for the CDR3: TGTGCCAGCAGCTTACGGGACACCGTAAGGGTGGAGACCCAGTACTTC. It specifies CASSLRDTVRVETQYF.

The V and J genes are TRBV4-3 and TRBJ2-1; 10 bases align to TRBD2. CDR1 LGHNA and CDR2 YSLEER come from the germline V gene. V shed 0 bases, J shed 6 bases, and the junction held 8 bases outside the gene matches. The CDR3 is 17 amino acids. CDR3 sequence: CASSQDPAGGLVNEQFF. The DNA of the CDR3 is TGCGCCAGCAGCCAAGATCCAGCGGGGGGGCTGGTCAATGAGCAGTTCTTC.

The genes are TRBV28 and TRBJ1-2, with D possibly matching TRBD1 (5 bases). The V end was cut by 5 bases, the J end by 1 base, with 14 bases between. The CDR3 consists of 15 residues. Germline lookup yields CDR1 MDHEN and CDR2 SYDVKM. This CDR3 reads CASSTRDLHNYGYTF. In DNA form, the CDR3 reads TGTGCCAGCAGTACCCGGGACTTACATAACTATGGCTACACCTTC.

This chain uses TRBV28 with TRBJ1-2; D ambiguous. The germline gives CDR1 MDHEN, CDR2 SYDVKM. The CDR3 runs 13 residues. V lost 8 bases and J 4 bases, leaving 14 bases between the germline ends. CDR3 loop: CASVVQRGYGYTF. The CDR3 coding sequence is TGTGCCAGCGTAGTCCAACGAGGCTATGGCTACACCTTC.

J is TRBJ2-7 and V is TRBV10-1; TRBD1 matches at 10 bases. Germline V CDR1 and CDR2: WNHNN, SYGVQD (reference sequence). This CDR3 is 16 amino acids long. The V segment lost 2 bases and the J segment 2 bases; nucleotides outside the gene matches: 6. The DNA of the CDR3 is TGCGCCAGCAGTGAGGCGGTGACAGGGGGCACCTACGAGCAGTACTTC. This sequence encodes CASSEAVTGGTYEQYF.

The chain employs TRBV6-6 and TRBJ2-1; 9 bases fit TRBD2. The CDR3 has 16 residues. The trim removed 0 bases at V and 4 bases at J, leaving 4 bases unmatched. Germline-derived CDR1 and CDR2 are MNHNY and SVGAGI (reference sequence). The CDR3 is CASSYSRLAVYNEQFF. The CDR3 DNA reads as TGTGCCAGCAGTTACTCCCGACTAGCGGTTTACAATGAGCAGTTCTTC.